What follows are 32 T cell receptor beta chains derived from one specimen sequenced in a study of T cell responses to AZD1222 COVID-19 vaccine. Produced via immunoSEQ multiplex PCR; TCRdb's table is partial and in-frame only. The sample shows more than 100,000 clones, about 91% of them seen only once. This material consisted of peripheral blood, taken on day 0 of AZD1222 vaccination. These receptors originate from an adult in good health.

The V gene is TRBV11-1, the J gene TRBJ2-3; TRBD2 aligns across 8 bases. Germline V CDR1 and CDR2: SGHAT, FQDESV (reference sequence). The CDR3 has 15 residues. J lost 7 bases, V lost 8 bases, and 14 bases had no gene match. The CDR3 bases are TGTGCCAGCGGGAGTCGGGAGGGGGATCGGAATACGCAGTATTTT. Protein product: CASGSREGDRNTQYF.

This chain uses TRBV7-9 with TRBJ1-2; weak D call: TRBD1 (6 bases). The CDR3 consists of 13 residues. V dropped 5 bases and J dropped 7 bases, with 14 bases sitting between them. Germline V lookup: CDR1 SEHNR, CDR2 FQNEAQ (reference sequence). CDR3 residues: CASSEQGEVGYTF. CDR3 bases: TGTGCCAGCAGCGAACAGGGAGAGGTTGGCTACACCTTC.

The chain recombines TRBV18 with TRBJ2-5; D possibly corresponds to TRBD2 (5 bases). Per the germline V gene, CDR1 is KGHSH and CDR2 is LQKENI. The CDR3 has 14 residues. Deletions cut 2 bases from V and 5 bases from J, with 12 bases between. Here the CDR3 reads CASSPGPGLETQYF. In DNA, the CDR3 is TGTGCCAGCTCACCAGGTCCGGGGTTGGAGACCCAGTACTTC.

The chain carries TRBV10-3 and TRBJ1-2, with 10 bases aligning to TRBD1. CDR1 is ENHRY and CDR2 is SYGVKD in the germline V gene. This CDR3 spans 15 amino acids. J lost 1 base, V lost 3 bases, and 2 bases had no gene match. CDR3 nucleotides: TGTGCCATCAGTGAACGGACAGGGGGTAACTATGGCTACACCTTC. Translated: CAISERTGGNYGYTF.

This clone was seen once. The rearrangement uses TRBV5-4 and TRBJ1-3; weak D call: TRBD1 (5 bases). CDR1 is SGHNT and CDR2 is YYREEE in the germline V gene (reference sequence). V lost 2 bases, J lost 4 bases, and 16 bases lay in between. There are 16 residues in the CDR3. The CDR3 protein is CASSFNIGAEGNTIYF. CDR3 DNA: TGTGCCAGCAGCTTCAATATCGGGGCGGAAGGAAACACCATATATTTT.

The CDR3 nucleotides read TGCAGCGTTGACTCATCCTGGAACACTGAAGCTTTCTTT. This encodes CSVDSSWNTEAFF. This chain uses TRBV29-1 with TRBJ1-1, with D unresolved. V lost 3 bases to trimming and J lost 1 base, with 9 bases between them. This CDR3 is built from 13 residues. From germline, CDR1 is SQVTM and CDR2 ANQGSEA.

The chain couples TRBV6-5 to TRBJ1-5; D is unclear. The CDR3 sequence is 14 residues long. Trimming removed 7 bases at V and 0 bases at J, with 10 bases between. Per germline, CDR1 MNHEY and CDR2 SVGAGI. CDR3 DNA sequence: TGTGCCAGCACACCACAATATAGCAATCAGCCCCAGCATTTT. As protein: CASTPQYSNQPQHF.

This chain connects TRBV5-4 to TRBJ2-3; D may be TRBD2 (6 bases). V was clipped by 1 base and J by 4 bases, with 10 bases between them. Looked up from germline, CDR1 is SGHNT and CDR2 is YYREEE (reference sequence). The CDR3 has 14 residues. The CDR3 here is CASSLTERADTQYF. CDR3 bases: TGTGCCAGCAGCTTGACGGAGCGGGCAGATACGCAGTATTTT.

The chain uses TRBV3-1 (or the pseudogene TRBV3-2) and TRBJ2-7; maybe TRBD1 (5 bases). CDR1 and CDR2 (germline): LGHDT, YNNKEL (reference sequence). The V end was cut by 1 base, the J end by 0 bases, with 7 bases between. The CDR3 extends over 14 amino acids. CDR3 sequence reads: CASSQVTVSYEQYF. The DNA of the CDR3 is TGTGCCAGCAGCCAAGTGACAGTCTCCTACGAGCAGTACTTC.

The CDR3 DNA sequence: TGTGCCAGCAGAAGACAACCGGGGACCTCCTACGAGCAGTACTTC. Its translation is CASRRQPGTSYEQYF. This chain connects TRBV6-1 to TRBJ2-7, with D perhaps TRBD1 or TRBD2 (5 bases each). Germline-derived CDR1 and CDR2 are MNHNS and SASEGT. This CDR3 has 15 residues. V gave up 6 bases and J gave up 0 bases, with 15 bases separating them.

The chain joins TRBV3-1 (or the pseudogene TRBV3-2) to TRBJ2-4, with 14 bases identical to TRBD2. The CDR3 is 18 amino acids. Germline CDR1 LGHDT, CDR2 YNNKEL (reference sequence). J gave up 2 bases and V 4 bases, and 7 bases lay outside the gene matches. The CDR3 nucleotides read TGTGCCAGCAGCCGACTAGCGGGGGGGCATGGTTCCAAAAACATTCAGTACTTC. Its translation is CASSRLAGGHGSKNIQYF.

This clone has only one observation. This chain joins TRBV7-8 and TRBJ2-2, with 10 bases matching TRBD1. After removal of 4 bases from V and 4 bases from J, the junction contained 6 bases not matched to a gene. The CDR3 spans 16 residues. Germline CDR1 reads SGHVS; CDR2 reads FQNEAQ. The CDR3 protein is CASSSPGQGLTGELFF. The CDR3 DNA reads TGTGCCAGCAGCTCACCGGGACAGGGGCTCACCGGGGAGCTGTTTTTT.

The chain recombines TRBV18 with TRBJ1-3, with TRBD1 matching over 8 bases. Germline CDR1 reads KGHSH; CDR2 reads LQKENI. The CDR3 loop spans 13 amino acids. V dropped 10 bases and J dropped 1; count of bases not matched to a gene: 3. The CDR3 DNA follows: TGTGCCACCCGGACAGGGTCTGGAAACACCATATATTTT. Protein sequence: CATRTGSGNTIYF.

The J gene is TRBJ2-2, the V gene TRBV9; D may be TRBD1 or TRBD2 (5 bases each). V shed 0 bases and J shed 5 bases, with 11 bases lying between them. The CDR3 runs to 15 residues. Germline-derived CDR1 and CDR2 are SGDLS and YYNGEE. CDR3 nucleotide sequence: TGTGCCAGCAGCGTAGATGGGGGTTCGACCGGGGAGCTGTTTTTT. This sequence encodes CASSVDGGSTGELFF.

The genes are TRBV7-3 and TRBJ2-5; 9 bases are shared with TRBD2. Germline-derived CDR1 and CDR2 are SGHTA and FQGTGA. Unmatched junction bases numbered 7, after V lost 2 bases and J lost 3 bases. The CDR3 has 16 residues. The CDR3 DNA sequence: TGTGCCAGCAGCTTAGGTGTGCGGGGGGGAGAAGAGACCCAGTACTTC. Its protein product is CASSLGVRGGEETQYF.

V is TRBV5-6 and J is TRBJ2-4; 8 nucleotides agree with TRBD1. The CDR3 contains 14 residues. CDR1 and CDR2 (germline): SGHDT, YYEEEE. With 3 bases clipped from V and 4 bases from J, the junction kept 3 bases outside the gene matches. CDR3 nucleotides: TGTGCCAGCAGCTCGGGACAGGTTAAAAACATTCAGTACTTC. Translation: CASSSGQVKNIQYF.

This clone was recorded only once. This CDR3 fails to terminate in the conserved phenylalanine or tryptophan, so it likely reflects a read error. The chain links TRBV3-1 (or the pseudogene TRBV3-2) to TRBJ2-7; 8 bases line up with TRBD1. The length of the CDR3 is 14 residues. The J segment lost 4 bases and the V segment lost 4 bases, leaving 6 bases of the junction unmatched. Per germline, CDR1 LGHDT and CDR2 YNNKEL (reference sequence). DNA of the CDR3: TGTGCCAGCAGCCGCCCGGACAGGGTTTACGAGCAGTACCTC. This gives the protein CASSRPDRVYEQYL.

This clone has a single count. The V call is TRBV3-1 (or the pseudogene TRBV3-2), the J call TRBJ1-2; 8 bases align to TRBD1. Germline lookup yields CDR1 LGHDT and CDR2 YNNKEL (reference sequence). V was clipped by 2 bases and J by 8 bases; unmatched bases: 7. The CDR3 has 14 amino acids. The CDR3 here is CASSQSPTGVGYTF. The CDR3 DNA reads TGTGCCAGCAGCCAATCACCGACAGGGGTGGGCTACACCTTC.

The chain couples TRBV12-3 or TRBV12-4 to TRBJ1-2; D gene ambiguous. The CDR3 length is 13 residues. Trimming stripped 1 base from V and 8 bases from J, with 11 bases between. The CDR3 loop reads CASSLGQSGGYTF. CDR3 DNA: TGTGCCAGCAGTTTAGGACAAAGTGGAGGCTACACCTTC.

The chain uses TRBV7-8 and TRBJ2-1; 8 bases are a match to TRBD2. The CDR3 is 16 amino acids. The V and J ends lost 5 bases and 3 bases, in that order; junction bases with no gene match: 9. The germline V gene encodes CDR1 SGHVS and CDR2 FQNEAQ. This CDR3 is CASSPGGAGVYNEQFF. The CDR3 nucleotides read TGTGCCAGCAGCCCCGGGGGGGCAGGGGTCTACAATGAGCAGTTCTTC.

J is TRBJ1-6 and V is TRBV28; TRBD1 matches 8 bases. This CDR3 spans 15 amino acids. With 6 bases clipped from V and 10 bases from J, the junction kept 11 bases outside the gene matches. Germline CDR1 reads MDHEN; CDR2 reads SYDVKM. The CDR3 DNA sequence: TGTGCCAGCAGACAGGGGGGGGGTTTCCACTCACCCCTCCACTTT. It yields the protein CASRQGGGFHSPLHF.

This clone showed up just once. V is TRBV9 and J is TRBJ1-2; no clear D gene. The germline V and J ends were trimmed by 3 bases and 0 bases, with 15 bases remaining between them. Looked up from germline, CDR1 is SGDLS and CDR2 is YYNGEE. This CDR3 region has 16 residues. This CDR3 is CASSAGPGGTNYGYTF. CDR3 DNA: TGTGCCAGCAGCGCCGGCCCGGGAGGGACTAACTATGGCTACACCTTC.

This chain connects TRBV11-3 to TRBJ2-1; D is undetermined. The V gene lost 2 bases and the J gene lost 8 bases, with 10 bases spanning the gap. This CDR3 has 13 residues. Germline lookup yields CDR1 SGHNT and CDR2 YENEEA. The CDR3 DNA reads TGTGCCAGCAGCTTAATTGTGAGCGATGAGCAGTTCTTC. This translates into CASSLIVSDEQFF.

The chain has TRBV4-3 and TRBJ2-3, with 8 bases that match TRBD2. Per germline, CDR1 LGHNA and CDR2 YSLEER. V gave up 1 base and J gave up 2 bases; unmatched junction bases: 14. The CDR3 length is 19 residues. CDR3 DNA sequence: TGCGCCAGCAGCCAAGCGGGACTAGAATTCGGCGGTGACACAGATACGCAGTATTTT. Encoded protein: CASSQAGLEFGGDTDTQYF.

The chain couples TRBV7-9 to TRBJ2-7; D is perhaps TRBD1 or TRBD2 (6 bases each). Germline V gene sequence: CDR1 SEHNR, CDR2 FQNEAQ (reference sequence). Trimming stripped 1 base from V and 0 bases from J, with 7 bases between. CDR3 length equals 14 residues. The CDR3 sequence is CASSLEGGSYEQYF. Here the CDR3 DNA reads TGTGCCAGCAGCTTAGAGGGGGGCTCCTACGAGCAGTACTTC. The variable domain in full, completed from reference TRBV7-9 and TRBJ2-7, reads DTGVSQNPRHKITKRGQNVTFRCDPISEHNRLYWYRQTLGQGPEFLTYFQNEAQLEKSRLLSDRFSAERPKGSFSTLEIQRTEQGDSAMYLCASSLEGGSYEQYFGPGTRLTVT.

This chain links TRBV28 with TRBJ2-7; 9 bases are a match to TRBD2. Looked up from germline, CDR1 is MDHEN and CDR2 is SYDVKM. Trimming removed 8 bases from V and 0 bases from J; junction bases left unmatched: 8. This CDR3 is 15 amino acids long. The CDR3 sequence: CASGGSGGSSYEQYF. The DNA of the CDR3 is TGTGCCAGCGGGGGGAGCGGGGGGAGCTCCTACGAGCAGTACTTC.

V is TRBV9 and J is TRBJ1-6; no clear D. The CDR3 is 16 amino acids. V lost 0 bases to trimming and J lost 0 bases, with 7 bases between them. Germline CDR1 reads SGDLS; CDR2 reads YYNGEE. The CDR3 protein is CASSVEQNSYNSPLHF. The DNA of the CDR3 is TGTGCCAGCAGCGTAGAACAGAACTCCTATAATTCACCCCTCCACTTT.

A single count supports this clone. The J gene is TRBJ1-2, the V gene TRBV5-1; the D gene is possibly TRBD1 (6 bases). The CDR3 has 12 residues. V was cut by 0 bases and J by 8 bases, with 8 bases left in between. CDR1 and CDR2 (germline): SGHRS, YFSETQ. The CDR3 is CASSLDREGYTF. The CDR3 DNA is TGCGCCAGCAGCTTGGACAGGGAGGGCTACACCTTC.

Worth noting for this clone: Other nucleotide sequences from this sample produce the same CDR3. The CDR3: CASSEDRAYGYTF. The CDR3 DNA sequence: TGCGCCAGCAGTGAGGACAGGGCCTATGGCTACACCTTC. This chain connects TRBV10-1 to TRBJ1-2; TRBD1 matches 7 bases. The CDR3 has 13 residues. Germline CDR1 is WNHNN and CDR2 is SYGVQD (reference sequence). Losses at the gene ends were 2 bases for V and 4 bases for J; bases not matched to a gene: 1.

The chain is built from TRBV6-2 or TRBV6-3 and TRBJ1-6; D is unclear. The CDR3 runs 21 residues. The germline V and J ends were trimmed by 0 bases and 0 bases, with 21 bases remaining between them. CDR1 and CDR2 (germline): MNHEY, SVGEGT. CDR3 residues: CASSYSSGLLLMSSYNSPLHF. CDR3 DNA sequence: TGTGCCAGCAGTTACTCGAGTGGACTTTTACTCATGAGCTCCTATAATTCACCCCTCCACTTT.

The chain recombines TRBV21-1 with TRBJ2-1; the table's D gene call, TRBD1, was not cross checked with the DNA. TRBV21-1 is a pseudogene locus. The CDR3 runs to 15 residues. The CDR3 DNA is TGTGCCAGCAGACACAGGGGAAGGTACTACAATGAGCAGTTCTTC. It codes for CASRHRGRYYNEQFF.

The rearrangement joins TRBV2 to TRBJ1-1; D is unresolved. V was pared by 8 bases and J by 3 bases, with 16 bases between. CDR1 SNHLY and CDR2 FYNNEI come from the germline V gene. This CDR3 spans 14 amino acids. CDR3 residues: CASLMWGKDTEAFF. DNA of the CDR3: TGTGCCAGCCTGATGTGGGGTAAGGACACTGAAGCTTTCTTT.